The 6 T cell receptor beta chains listed next were all sequenced from one sample in a study of shared clonotypes between healthy human individuals. As defined, naive CD8 cells were CD45RO-negative and positively selected for CCR7, with terminally differentiated effector memory CD45RA+ cells excluded. Generated by immunoSEQ multiplex PCR, the TCRdb table keeps only in-frame clones and is missing some. Here the sample spans approximately 740,000 clones, about 91% being singletons. The sequencing sample was made of naive CD8+ T cells sorted from blood. The source of these receptors is a man between 25 and 39 years old in good health.

This clone was detected only once. This chain links TRBV5-1 with TRBJ2-7, with 15 bases aligning to TRBD2. The J segment lost 3 bases and the V segment lost 4 bases, leaving 8 bases of the junction unmatched. In germline, CDR1 is SGHRS, CDR2 YFSETQ. This CDR3 contains 17 residues. The CDR3 loop reads CASSGGLAGGLSYEQYF. The CDR3 bases are TGCGCCAGCAGCGGAGGACTAGCGGGAGGGCTGAGCTACGAGCAGTACTTC.

The chain links TRBV5-5 to TRBJ2-5; either TRBD1 or TRBD2 may supply D (7 bases each). Germline V lookup: CDR1 SGHKS, CDR2 YYEKEE (reference sequence). Between the trimmed V and J ends, which lost 6 bases and 4 bases, there was a span of 25 bases. This CDR3 comprises 17 residues. CDR3 sequence reads: CASTLATRGGLGETQYF. The CDR3 nucleotides read TGTGCCAGCACGCTAGCGACCAGGGGGGGGCTAGGAGAGACCCAGTACTTC. The whole variable domain, remainder taken from reference TRBV5-5 and TRBJ2-5, is DAGVTQSPTHLIKTRGQQVTLRCSPISGHKSVSWYQQVLGQGPQFIFQYYEKEERGRGNFPDRFSARQFPNYSSELNVNALLLGDSALYLCASTLATRGGLGETQYFGPGTRLLVL.

This clone appeared a single time. This rearrangement joins TRBV19 to TRBJ1-1; D is unclear. V gave up 3 bases and J gave up 0 bases, with 11 bases separating them. Germline CDR1 and CDR2: LNHDA and SQIVND (reference sequence). This CDR3 contains 15 residues. The CDR3 here is CASSIANLLNTEAFF. Here the CDR3 DNA reads TGTGCCAGTAGTATCGCCAATCTGTTGAACACTGAAGCTTTCTTT.

The J gene is TRBJ1-1, the V gene TRBV27; no clear D gene. The CDR3 runs 15 residues. Germline CDR1 reads MNHEY; CDR2 reads SMNVEV (reference sequence). With 0 bases removed from V and 3 bases from J, the gap between germline ends came to 11 bases. CDR3 residues: CASSLSGVGYTEAFF. The CDR3 coding sequence is TGTGCCAGCAGTTTATCCGGGGTCGGTTACACTGAAGCTTTCTTT.

The chain is built from TRBV13 and TRBJ1-4; D gene unclear. Germline CDR1 reads PRHDT; CDR2 reads FYEKMQ (reference sequence). V lost 6 bases, J lost 7 bases, and 15 bases lay in between. The CDR3 contains 14 residues. The CDR3 DNA is TGTGCCAGCAGACCATGGAGCGTGAGTGAAAAACTGTTTTTT. Its translation: CASRPWSVSEKLFF.

The chain is built from TRBV19 and TRBJ2-7; 9 bases fit TRBD1. Germline CDR1 is LNHDA and CDR2 is SQIVND (reference sequence). CDR3 size: 19 residues. V was clipped by 4 bases and J by 1 base; unmatched bases: 17. The CDR3 sequence is CASSTHLSVGTGISYEQYF. The CDR3 DNA is TGTGCCAGTAGTACTCATTTGAGTGTCGGGACAGGGATTTCCTACGAGCAGTACTTC.